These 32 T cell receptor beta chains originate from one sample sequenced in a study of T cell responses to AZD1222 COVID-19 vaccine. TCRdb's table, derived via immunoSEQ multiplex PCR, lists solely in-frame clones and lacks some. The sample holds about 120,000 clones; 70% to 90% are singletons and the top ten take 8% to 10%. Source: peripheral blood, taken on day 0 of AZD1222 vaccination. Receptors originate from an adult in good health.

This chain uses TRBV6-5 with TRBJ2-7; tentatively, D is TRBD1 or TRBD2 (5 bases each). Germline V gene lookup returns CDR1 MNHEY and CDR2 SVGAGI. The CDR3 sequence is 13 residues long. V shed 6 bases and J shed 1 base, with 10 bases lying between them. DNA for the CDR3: TGTGCCAGCAGCCCCGGGGCATCCTACGAGCAGTACTTC. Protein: CASSPGASYEQYF.

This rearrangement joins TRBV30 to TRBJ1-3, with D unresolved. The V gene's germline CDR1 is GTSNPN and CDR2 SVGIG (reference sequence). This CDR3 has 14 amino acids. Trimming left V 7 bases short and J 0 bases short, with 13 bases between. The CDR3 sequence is CASSDVSSGNTIYF. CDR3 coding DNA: TGTGCCTCCTCTGATGTGTCCTCTGGAAACACCATATATTTT. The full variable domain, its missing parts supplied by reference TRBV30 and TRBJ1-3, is SQTIHQWPATLVQPVGSPLSLECTVEGTSNPNLYWYRQAAGRGLQLLFYSVGIGQISSEVPQNLSASRPQDRQFILSSKKLLLSDSGFYLCASSDVSSGNTIYFGEGSWLTVV.

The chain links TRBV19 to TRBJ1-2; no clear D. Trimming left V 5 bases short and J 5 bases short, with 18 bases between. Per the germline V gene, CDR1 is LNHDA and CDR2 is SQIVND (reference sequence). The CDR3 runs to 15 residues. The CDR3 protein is CASSLQTGPKYGYTF. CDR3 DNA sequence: TGTGCCAGTAGTCTCCAGACGGGTCCGAAGTATGGCTACACCTTC.

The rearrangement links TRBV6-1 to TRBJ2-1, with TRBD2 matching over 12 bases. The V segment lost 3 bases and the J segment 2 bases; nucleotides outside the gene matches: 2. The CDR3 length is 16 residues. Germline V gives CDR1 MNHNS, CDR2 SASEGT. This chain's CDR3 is CASSEGTSGPYNEQFF. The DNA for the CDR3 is TGTGCCAGCAGTGAGGGGACTAGCGGGCCCTACAATGAGCAGTTCTTC.

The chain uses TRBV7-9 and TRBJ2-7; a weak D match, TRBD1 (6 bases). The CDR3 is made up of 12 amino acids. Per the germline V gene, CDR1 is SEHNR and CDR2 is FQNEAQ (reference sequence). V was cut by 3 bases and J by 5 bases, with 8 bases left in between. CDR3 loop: CASSFQGNEQYF. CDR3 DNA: TGTGCCAGCAGCTTCCAGGGGAACGAGCAGTACTTC.

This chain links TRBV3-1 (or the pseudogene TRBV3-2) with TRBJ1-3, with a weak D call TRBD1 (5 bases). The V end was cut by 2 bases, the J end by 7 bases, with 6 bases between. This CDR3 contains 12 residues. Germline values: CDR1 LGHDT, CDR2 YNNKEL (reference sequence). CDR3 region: CASSQYRNTIYF. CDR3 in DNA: TGTGCCAGCAGCCAATACAGGAACACCATATATTTT.

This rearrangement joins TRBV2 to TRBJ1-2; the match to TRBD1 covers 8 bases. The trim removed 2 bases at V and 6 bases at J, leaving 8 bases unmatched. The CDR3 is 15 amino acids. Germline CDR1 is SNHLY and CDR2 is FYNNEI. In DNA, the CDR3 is TGTGCCAGCAGTGAAACTGCAGGGGGCGCGGATGGCTACACCTTC. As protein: CASSETAGGADGYTF.

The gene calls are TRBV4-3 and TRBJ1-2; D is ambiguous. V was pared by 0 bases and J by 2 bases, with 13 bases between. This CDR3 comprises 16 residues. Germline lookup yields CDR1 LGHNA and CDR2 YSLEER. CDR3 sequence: CASSQDVRGSNYGYTF. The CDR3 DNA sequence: TGCGCCAGCAGCCAAGATGTCCGGGGATCCAACTATGGCTACACCTTC.

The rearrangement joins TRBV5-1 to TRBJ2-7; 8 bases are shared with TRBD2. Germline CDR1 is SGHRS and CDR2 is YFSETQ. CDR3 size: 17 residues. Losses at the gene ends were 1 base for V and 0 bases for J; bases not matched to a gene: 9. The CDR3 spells CASSLLVAGSSSYEQYF. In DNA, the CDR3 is TGCGCCAGCAGCTTGTTGGTAGCGGGGTCTAGCTCCTACGAGCAGTACTTC.

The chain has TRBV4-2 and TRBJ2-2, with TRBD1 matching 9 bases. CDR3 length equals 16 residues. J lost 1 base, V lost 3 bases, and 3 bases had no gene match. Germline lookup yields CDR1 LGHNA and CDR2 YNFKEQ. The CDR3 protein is CASSHLGQGNTGELFF. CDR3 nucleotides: TGTGCCAGCAGCCATTTGGGACAGGGGAACACCGGGGAGCTGTTTTTT.

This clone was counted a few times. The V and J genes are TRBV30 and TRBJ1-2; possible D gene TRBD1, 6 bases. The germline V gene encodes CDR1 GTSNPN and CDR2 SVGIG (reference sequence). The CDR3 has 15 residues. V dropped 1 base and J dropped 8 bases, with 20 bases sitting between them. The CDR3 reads CAWSANARGSGGYTF. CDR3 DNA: TGTGCCTGGAGTGCAAACGCCAGGGGATCGGGCGGCTACACCTTC.

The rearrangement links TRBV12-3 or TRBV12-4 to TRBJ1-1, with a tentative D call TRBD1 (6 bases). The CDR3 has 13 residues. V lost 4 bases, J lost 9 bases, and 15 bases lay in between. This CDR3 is CASSSTGPRQAFF. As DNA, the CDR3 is TGTGCCAGCAGTTCCACAGGGCCAAGGCAAGCTTTCTTT.

CDR3 DNA: TGTGCCAGCAGCTCGGCAAGGAATTATGGCTACACCTTC. It encodes CASSSARNYGYTF. This chain connects TRBV7-2 to TRBJ1-2; D call uncertain. With 4 bases removed from V and 5 bases from J, the gap between germline ends came to 11 bases. The CDR3 has 13 amino acids. Germline loops: CDR1 SGHTA, CDR2 FQGNSA.

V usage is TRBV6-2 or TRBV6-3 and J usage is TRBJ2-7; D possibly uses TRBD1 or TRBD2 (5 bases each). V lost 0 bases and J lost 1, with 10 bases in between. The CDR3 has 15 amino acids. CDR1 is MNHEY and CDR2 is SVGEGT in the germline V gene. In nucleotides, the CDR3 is TGTGCCAGCAGTTACTCCGGGACGCCTTCCTACGAGCAGTACTTC. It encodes CASSYSGTPSYEQYF.

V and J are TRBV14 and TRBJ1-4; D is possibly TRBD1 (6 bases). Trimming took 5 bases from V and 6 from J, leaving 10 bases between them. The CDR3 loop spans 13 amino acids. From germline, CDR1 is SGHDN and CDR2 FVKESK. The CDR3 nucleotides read TGTGCCAGCAGCAGGGGGTTGGATGAAAAACTGTTTTTT. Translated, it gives CASSRGLDEKLFF.

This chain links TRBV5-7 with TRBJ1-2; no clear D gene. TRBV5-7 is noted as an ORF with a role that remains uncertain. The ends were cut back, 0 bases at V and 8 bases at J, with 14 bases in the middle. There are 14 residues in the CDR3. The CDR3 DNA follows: TGTGCCAGCAGCTTGGCGGGGAAGGATGTAGGCTACACCTTC. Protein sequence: CASSLAGKDVGYTF.

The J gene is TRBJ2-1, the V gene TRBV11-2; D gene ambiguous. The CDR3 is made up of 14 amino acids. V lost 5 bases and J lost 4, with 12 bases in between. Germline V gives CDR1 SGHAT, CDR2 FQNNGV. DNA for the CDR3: TGTGCCAGCAGCCCCCCCTCCTTTTACAATGAGCAGTTCTTC. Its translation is CASSPPSFYNEQFF.

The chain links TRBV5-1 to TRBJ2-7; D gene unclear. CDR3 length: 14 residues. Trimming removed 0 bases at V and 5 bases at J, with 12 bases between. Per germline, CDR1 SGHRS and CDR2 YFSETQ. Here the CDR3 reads CASSLADRGDEQYF. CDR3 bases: TGCGCCAGCAGCTTGGCAGATAGAGGTGACGAGCAGTACTTC. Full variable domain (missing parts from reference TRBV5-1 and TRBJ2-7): KAGVTQTPRYLIKTRGQQVTLSCSPISGHRSVSWYQQTPGQGLQFLFEYFSETQRNKGNFPGRFSGRQFSNSRSEMNVSTLELGDSALYLCASSLADRGDEQYFGPGTRLTVT.

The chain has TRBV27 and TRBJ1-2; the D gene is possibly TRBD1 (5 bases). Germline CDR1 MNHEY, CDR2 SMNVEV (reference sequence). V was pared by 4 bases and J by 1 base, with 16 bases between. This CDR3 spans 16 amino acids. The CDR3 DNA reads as TGTGCCAGCAGTTCTACCCCCTGGGGCGTTAACTATGGCTACACCTTC. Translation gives CASSSTPWGVNYGYTF.

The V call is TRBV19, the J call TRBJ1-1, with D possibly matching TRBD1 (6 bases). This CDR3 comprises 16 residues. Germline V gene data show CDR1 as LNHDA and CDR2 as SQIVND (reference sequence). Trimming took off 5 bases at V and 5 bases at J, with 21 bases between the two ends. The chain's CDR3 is CASSHDKGHWKTEAFF. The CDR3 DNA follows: TGTGCCAGTAGTCACGACAAGGGACACTGGAAGACTGAAGCTTTCTTT.

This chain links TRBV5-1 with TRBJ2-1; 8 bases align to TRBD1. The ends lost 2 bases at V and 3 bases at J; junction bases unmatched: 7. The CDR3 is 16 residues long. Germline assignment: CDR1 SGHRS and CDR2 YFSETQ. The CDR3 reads CASSFFRQGRYNEQFF. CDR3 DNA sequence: TGCGCCAGCAGCTTCTTTCGACAGGGGCGCTACAATGAGCAGTTCTTC.

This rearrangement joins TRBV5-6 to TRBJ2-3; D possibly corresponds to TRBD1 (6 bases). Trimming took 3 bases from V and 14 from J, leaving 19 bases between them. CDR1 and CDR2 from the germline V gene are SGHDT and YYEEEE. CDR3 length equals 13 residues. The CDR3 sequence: CASSSNRVSRGYF. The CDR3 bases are TGTGCCAGCAGCTCGAACCGGGTCTCCAGGGGGTATTTT.

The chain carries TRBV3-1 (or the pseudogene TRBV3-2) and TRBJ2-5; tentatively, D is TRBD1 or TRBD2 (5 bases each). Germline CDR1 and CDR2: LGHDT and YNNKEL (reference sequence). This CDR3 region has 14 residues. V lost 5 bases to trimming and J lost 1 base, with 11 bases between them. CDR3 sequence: CASSYRGVQETQYF. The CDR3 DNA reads TGTGCCAGCAGCTACCGAGGGGTCCAAGAGACCCAGTACTTC.

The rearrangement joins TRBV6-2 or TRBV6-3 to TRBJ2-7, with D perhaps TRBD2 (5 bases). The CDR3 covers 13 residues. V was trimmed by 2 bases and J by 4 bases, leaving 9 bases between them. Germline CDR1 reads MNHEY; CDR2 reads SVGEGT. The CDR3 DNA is TGTGCCAGCAGTTACAACCCGGGGTACGAGCAGTACTTC. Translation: CASSYNPGYEQYF.

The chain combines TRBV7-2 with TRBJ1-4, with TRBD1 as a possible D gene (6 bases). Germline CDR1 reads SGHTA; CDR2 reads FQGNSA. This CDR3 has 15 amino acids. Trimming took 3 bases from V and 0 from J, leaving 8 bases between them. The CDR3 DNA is TGTGCCAGCAGCTTGGACAGCGCAACTAATGAAAAACTGTTTTTT. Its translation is CASSLDSATNEKLFF.

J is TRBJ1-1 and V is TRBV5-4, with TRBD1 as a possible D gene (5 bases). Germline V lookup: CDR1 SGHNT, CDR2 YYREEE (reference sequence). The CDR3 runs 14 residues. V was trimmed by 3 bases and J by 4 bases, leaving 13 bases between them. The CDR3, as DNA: TGTGCCAGCAGCTCCCCAGGGTGGGGCACTGAAGCTTTCTTT. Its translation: CASSSPGWGTEAFF.

CDR3 in amino acids: CASSQDSGGYDNEQFF. The CDR3 region has the DNA TGTGCCAGCAGCCAAGATAGCGGGGGGTACGACAATGAGCAGTTCTTC. The chain links TRBV4-2 to TRBJ2-1; 10 bases fit TRBD2. Germline loops: CDR1 LGHNA, CDR2 YNFKEQ. This CDR3 region has 16 residues. Trimming removed 0 bases from V and 5 bases from J; junction bases left unmatched: 4.

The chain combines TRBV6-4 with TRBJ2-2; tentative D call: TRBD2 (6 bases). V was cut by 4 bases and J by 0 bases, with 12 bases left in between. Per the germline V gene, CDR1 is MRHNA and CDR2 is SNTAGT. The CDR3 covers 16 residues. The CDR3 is CASSAVAEANTGELFF. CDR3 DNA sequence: TGTGCCAGCAGTGCCGTAGCGGAAGCGAACACCGGGGAGCTGTTTTTT.

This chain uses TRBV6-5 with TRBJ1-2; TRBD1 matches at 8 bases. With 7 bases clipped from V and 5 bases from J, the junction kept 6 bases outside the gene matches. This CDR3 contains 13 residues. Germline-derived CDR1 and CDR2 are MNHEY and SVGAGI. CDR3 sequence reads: CASIAQGGYGYTF. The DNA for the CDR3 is TGTGCCAGCATCGCACAGGGGGGTTATGGCTACACCTTC.

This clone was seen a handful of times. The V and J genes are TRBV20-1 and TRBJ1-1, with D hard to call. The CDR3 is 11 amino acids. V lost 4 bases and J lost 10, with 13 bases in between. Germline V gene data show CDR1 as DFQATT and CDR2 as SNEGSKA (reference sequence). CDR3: CSANGLRRAFF. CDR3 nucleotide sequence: TGCAGTGCTAACGGGCTCCGCCGAGCTTTCTTT.

CDR3 nucleotides: TGTGCCAGCAGCCTGCCCAAGAACCACTCTGGAAACACCATATATTTT. Residues: CASSLPKNHSGNTIYF. The chain joins TRBV11-3 to TRBJ1-3, with D uncertain. Germline V gene sequence: CDR1 SGHNT, CDR2 YENEEA. The CDR3 is 16 amino acids. V lost 5 bases to trimming and J lost 0 bases, with 14 bases between them.

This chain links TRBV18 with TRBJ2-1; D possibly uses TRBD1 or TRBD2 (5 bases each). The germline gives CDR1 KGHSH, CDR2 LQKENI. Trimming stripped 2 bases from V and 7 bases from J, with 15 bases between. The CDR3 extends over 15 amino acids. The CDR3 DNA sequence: TGTGCCAGCTCACCAAACAGGCCTCCGGGGAATGAGCAGTTCTTC. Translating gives CASSPNRPPGNEQFF.